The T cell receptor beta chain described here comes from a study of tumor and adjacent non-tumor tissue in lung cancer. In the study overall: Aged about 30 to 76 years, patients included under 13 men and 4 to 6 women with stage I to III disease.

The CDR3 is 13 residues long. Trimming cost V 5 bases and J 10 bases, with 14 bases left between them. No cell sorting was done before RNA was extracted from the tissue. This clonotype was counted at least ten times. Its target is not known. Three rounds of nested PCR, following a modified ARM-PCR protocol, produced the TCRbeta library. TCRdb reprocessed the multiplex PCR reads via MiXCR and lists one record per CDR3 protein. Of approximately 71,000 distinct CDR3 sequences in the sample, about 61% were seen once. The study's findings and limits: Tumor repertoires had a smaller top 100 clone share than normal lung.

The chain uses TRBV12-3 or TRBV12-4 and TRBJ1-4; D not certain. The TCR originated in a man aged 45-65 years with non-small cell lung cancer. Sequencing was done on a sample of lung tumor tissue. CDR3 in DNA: TGTGCCAGCAGTGCCTCGGGAGACCGAAAACTGTTTTTT. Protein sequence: CASSASGDRKLFF.